This TCR beta chain was obtained from a study of shared clonotypes between healthy human individuals. The overall study: Each donor had three CD4 naive, three CD4 memory, two CD8 naive and one CD8 memory plate. General study points: Compared with clonotypes that all four donors shared, non-shared clonotypes had lower generation probabilities.

Germline V gene data show CDR1 as GTSNPN and CDR2 as SVGIG (reference sequence). V lost 0 bases and J lost 5, with 8 bases in between. The CDR3 runs 13 residues. With regard to this clone: Its antigen is unidentified.

The naive CD8 subset, CD45RO-negative cells positively selected for CCR7, excluded terminally differentiated effector memory CD45RA+ cells. Evenly divided among several immunoSEQ plates was the genomic DNA of each subset. Using immunoSEQ multiplex PCR, the repertoire was profiled, and TCRdb retains in-frame clones only, with some absent. The data show 1.5 million to 2.5 million clones, about 95% seen once. The clonotype comes from a man aged 18 to 30 in good health. The chain uses TRBV30 and TRBJ1-5, with D uncertain. The sample comprised naive CD8+ T cells sorted from blood. In nucleotides, the CDR3 is TGTGCCTGGAGTGTAGAGGATCATCAGCCCCAGCATTTT. Protein: CAWSVEDHQPQHF.